The 25 T cell receptor beta chains below come from one sample, sequenced in a study of breast tumors, draining lymph nodes, adjacent tissues. Breast cancer patients provided tissue from their axillary draining lymph nodes. TCRdb ran MiXCR on the multiplex PCR reads and lists one entry per CDR3 protein. The top ten hold roughly 4.3% of the sample, which has fewer than 200,000 distinct CDR3 sequences, roughly a third seen once. Input material: axillary lymph node tissue. The receptors come from a female donor with breast cancer. Some clones in this sample may be carry-over from other donors' samples.

This clonotype was picked up many times. V and J are TRBV7-9 and TRBJ2-1; possibly TRBD2 for D (6 bases). This CDR3 comprises 16 residues. The V end was cut by 11 bases, the J end by 7 bases, with 27 bases between. Germline V gene lookup returns CDR1 SEHNR and CDR2 FQNEAQ (reference sequence). CDR3 residues: CASQSEWEPRGNEQFF. CDR3 bases: TGTGCCTCCCAATCAGAGTGGGAGCCACGGGGGAATGAGCAGTTCTTC.

On this clonotype itself: A much larger clonotype is one base distant, so this may be a read error. The rearrangement joins TRBV4-1 to TRBJ2-2, with 11 positions matching TRBD1. CDR1 is MGHRA, CDR2 YSYEKL, per germline. J gave up 4 bases and V 4 bases, and 2 bases lay outside the gene matches. This CDR3 is built from 15 residues. CDR3 DNA: TGCGCCAGCAGCCGGACAGGGGGCTTCACCGGGGAGCTGTTTTTT. As protein: CASSRTGGFTGELFF.

This clonotype was detected only a few times. The chain links TRBV30 to TRBJ2-1; tentatively, D is TRBD2 (6 bases). V shed 2 bases and J shed 9 bases, with 14 bases lying between them. This CDR3 spans 13 amino acids. From germline, CDR1 is GTSNPN and CDR2 SVGIG (reference sequence). In DNA form, the CDR3 reads TGTGCCTGGAGTAGCAGGAGGGCCAGTGAGCAGTTCTTC. It is translated as CAWSSRRASEQFF.

The rearrangement joins TRBV11-1 to TRBJ1-5; the match to TRBD1 covers 10 bases. Germline loops: CDR1 SGHAT, CDR2 FQDESV (reference sequence). The CDR3 runs to 17 residues. J lost 6 bases, V lost 3 bases, and 11 bases had no gene match. This CDR3 reads CASSFDRGRGRGQPQHF. In nucleotides, the CDR3 is TGTGCCAGCAGCTTCGACAGGGGGCGGGGGAGGGGTCAGCCCCAGCATTTT.

With respect to this clonotype: A much more abundant neighbour one base away suggests this may be a read error. The chain couples TRBV7-8 to TRBJ2-1, with TRBD2 matching over 8 bases. V shed 5 bases and J 1 base; nucleotides not matched to a gene: 7. The CDR3 has 16 residues. Germline CDR1 reads SGHVS; CDR2 reads FQNEAQ. CDR3 protein: CASSPPGGGSYNEQFF. The CDR3 DNA reads TGTGCCAGCAGCCCACCGGGGGGGGGGTCCTACAATGAGCAGTTCTTC.

Here the CDR3 reads CASSPTATTNDEKLFF. The CDR3 coding sequence is TGTGCCAGCTCACCCACGGCGACAACCAATGATGAAAAACTGTTTTTT. This rearrangement joins TRBV18 to TRBJ1-4, with D unclear. CDR3 length equals 16 residues. Trimming stripped 3 bases from V and 6 bases from J, with 17 bases between. The germline gives CDR1 KGHSH, CDR2 LQKENI.

The sample holds a few counts of this clonotype. In DNA, the CDR3 is TGTGCCAGCAGCTTAGAGGGACCAAATCAGCCCCAGCATTTT. It is translated as CASSLEGPNQPQHF. V and J are TRBV11-2 and TRBJ1-5; a possible D gene is TRBD1 (5 bases). The CDR3 length is 14 residues. Germline V gene lookup returns CDR1 SGHAT and CDR2 FQNNGV. Trimming left V 0 bases short and J 4 bases short, with 7 bases between. Complete variable domain (other parts from reference TRBV11-2 and TRBJ1-5): EAGVAQSPRYKIIEKRQSVAFWCNPISGHATLYWYQQILGQGPKLLIQFQNNGVVDDSQLPKDRFSAERLKGVDSTLKIQPAKLEDSAVYLCASSLEGPNQPQHFGDGTRLSIL.

This clonotype was counted at least ten times. The chain employs TRBV7-9 and TRBJ2-6; no firm D call. The CDR3 has 17 amino acids. The V end was cut by 5 bases, the J end by 0 bases, with 14 bases between. The germline V gene encodes CDR1 SEHNR and CDR2 FQNEAQ (reference sequence). CDR3 residues: CASSPDRANSGANVLTF. In DNA form, the CDR3 reads TGTGCCAGCAGCCCAGATAGGGCTAACTCTGGGGCCAACGTCCTGACTTTC. Looking up the rest from reference TRBV7-9 and TRBJ2-6 gives the full variable domain: DTGVSQNPRHKITKRGQNVTFRCDPISEHNRLYWYRQTLGQGPEFLTYFQNEAQLEKSRLLSDRFSAERPKGSFSTLEIQRTEQGDSAMYLCASSPDRANSGANVLTFGAGSRLTVL.

This clonotype was counted a few times. This chain connects TRBV6-2 or TRBV6-3 to TRBJ2-7; 9 nucleotides match TRBD1. The V gene end was trimmed by 0 bases and the J gene end by 6 bases; junction bases not matched to a gene: 12. CDR1 is MNHEY and CDR2 is SVGEGT in the germline V gene. This CDR3 is 17 amino acids long. The CDR3 here is CASSYSFYRDRDLEQYF. The CDR3 DNA reads TGTGCCAGCAGTTACTCCTTCTACCGGGACAGGGATCTCGAGCAGTACTTC.

The chain carries TRBV20-1 and TRBJ2-1; 9 bases fit TRBD2. V trimming: 7 bases; J trimming: 7 bases; junction bases outside the gene matches: 11. The CDR3 spans 14 residues. Germline CDR1 DFQATT, CDR2 SNEGSKA (reference sequence). Written as DNA, the CDR3 is TGCAGTGATAGCGGGAGAGGAGTAAGGAATGAGCAGTTCTTC. Its translation: CSDSGRGVRNEQFF.

This clonotype was detected many times. The chain recombines TRBV11-2 with TRBJ2-1, with 7 positions matching TRBD2. Trimming removed 0 bases from V and 0 bases from J; junction bases left unmatched: 8. The germline gives CDR1 SGHAT, CDR2 FQNNGV. This CDR3 has 18 amino acids. In DNA, the CDR3 is TGTGCCAGCAGCTTAGACCTTCTAGCGGCCGGCTCCTACAATGAGCAGTTCTTC. This translates into CASSLDLLAAGSYNEQFF.

The J gene is TRBJ1-6, the V gene TRBV20-1; TRBD1 matches at 7 bases. V dropped 6 bases and J dropped 8; count of bases not matched to a gene: 4. This CDR3 is built from 12 residues. Germline V CDR1 and CDR2: DFQATT, SNEGSKA (reference sequence). CDR3 sequence (DNA): TGCAGTGCAAAGGGGGCGGATTCACCCCTCCACTTT. Translating gives CSAKGADSPLHF.

The chain links TRBV29-1 to TRBJ1-2, with 10 bases matching TRBD1. Germline V gene sequence: CDR1 SQVTM, CDR2 ANQGSEA. This CDR3 has 17 amino acids. V was clipped by 7 bases and J by 2 bases; unmatched bases: 16. The CDR3 loop reads CSANAGTGVPLNYGYTF. The CDR3 DNA sequence: TGCAGCGCCAATGCCGGGACAGGGGTCCCCTTGAACTATGGCTACACCTTC.

The chain carries TRBV5-6 and TRBJ1-1, with 8 nucleotides matching TRBD1. V lost 4 bases to trimming and J lost 4 bases; unmatched junction nucleotides: 12. The CDR3 loop spans 16 amino acids. From germline, CDR1 is SGHDT and CDR2 YYEEEE. CDR3 sequence: CASSTPDRVKGTEAFF. The CDR3 region has the DNA TGTGCCAGCAGCACCCCGGACAGGGTGAAGGGCACTGAAGCTTTCTTT.

Many counts were recorded for this clonotype. The junction and the germline gene differ at one end; a read error may be behind it. This chain connects TRBV5-8 to TRBJ1-6; D uncertain. Germline assignment: CDR1 SGHTS and CDR2 YDEGEE. The CDR3 is 10 residues long. CDR3 coding DNA: TGTGCCAGCAGCTTGGGCACGGAGGACTTT. Translating gives CASSLGTEDF.

Note on this clonotype: A single base separates this from a much larger clone, so it may be a read error. The V gene is TRBV12-5, the J gene TRBJ1-2; D uncertain. CDR3 length equals 14 residues. Trimming removed 3 bases at V and 8 bases at J, with 16 bases between. Germline V gene data show CDR1 as LGHNT and CDR2 as FRNRAP. The CDR3 coding sequence is TGTGCTAGTGGTTTCGTTTGGTGGACGAGCGGCTACACCTTC. Its translation is CASGFVWWTSGYTF.

The table lists this clonotype with many counts. The gene calls are TRBV15 and TRBJ1-3; D is undetermined. Trimming removed 8 bases at V and 1 base at J, with 12 bases between. CDR3 length: 14 residues. Germline V gene sequence: CDR1 LNHNV, CDR2 YYDKDF (reference sequence). The CDR3 DNA sequence: TGTGCCACCCAAGGAGGGATATCTGGAAACACCATATATTTT. Translating it yields CATQGGISGNTIYF.

This clonotype has a count of ten or more. The chain couples TRBV7-9 to TRBJ2-7; 10 bases are shared with TRBD1. CDR3 length: 15 residues. Germline V gives CDR1 SEHNR, CDR2 FQNEAQ (reference sequence). With V trimmed by 5 bases and J by 2 bases, 6 bases remained unmatched. The CDR3 region is CASSLGQGITYEQYF. CDR3 nucleotides: TGTGCCAGCAGCCTGGGACAGGGGATTACCTACGAGCAGTACTTC.

Points on this clonotype: Being one base from a much bigger clone, this may be a read error. The conserved closing phenylalanine or tryptophan is absent in this CDR3, likely reflecting a read error. The gene calls are TRBV4-2 and TRBJ2-7, with TRBD2 as a possible D gene (7 bases). The germline gives CDR1 LGHNA, CDR2 YNFKEQ. This CDR3 contains 17 residues. The ends were cut back, 5 bases at V and 0 bases at J, with 20 bases in the middle. The CDR3 DNA follows: TGTGCCAGCAGCAGTCCCGCCGGGGGGCCGAGCTCCTACGAGCAGTACTCC. Its protein is CASSSPAGGPSSYEQYS.

V usage is TRBV2 and J usage is TRBJ1-5; no clear D gene. The CDR3 runs to 13 residues. Trimming pared 4 bases from V and 3 bases from J, leaving 7 bases between. Germline assignment: CDR1 SNHLY and CDR2 FYNNEI. CDR3 DNA sequence: TGTGCCAGCAGTGCCACCCCCAATCAGCCCCAGCATTTT. It translates to CASSATPNQPQHF.

As concerns this clonotype: At one end, the junction sequence differs from germline, possibly due to a read error. The genes are TRBV6-6 and TRBJ1-4; possible D gene TRBD1, 5 bases. In germline, CDR1 is MNHNY, CDR2 SVGAGI (reference sequence). This CDR3 comprises 13 residues. DNA of the CDR3: TGTGCCAGCAGTTACAATGGGGCAAGGAAAACTGTTTTT. It encodes CASSYNGARKTVF.

This clonotype appeared many times. CDR3 nucleotides: TGTGCCATCAGTGGGGCTCTAGCGGGAGTGGATGAGCAGTTCTTC. Residues: CAISGALAGVDEQFF. The rearrangement links TRBV10-3 to TRBJ2-1; TRBD2 matches 10 bases. The CDR3 totals 15 residues. V shed 4 bases and J 8 bases; nucleotides not matched to a gene: 8. Germline values: CDR1 ENHRY, CDR2 SYGVKD.

This clonotype was counted once. Germline is not matched at one junction end, which may reflect a read error. The chain employs TRBV6-6 and TRBJ2-3, with a possible D match to TRBD1 (5 bases). The CDR3 is 14 amino acids. In germline, CDR1 is MNHNY, CDR2 SVGAGI (reference sequence). The DNA for the CDR3 is TGTGCCAGCAGTTACGGCAGGGTTTCAGATACGCGGTATTTT. This codes for CASSYGRVSDTRYF.

This clonotype has ten or more counts. The CDR3: CASRGQMTDTQYF. The CDR3 DNA reads as TGTGCCAGCAGGGGGCAGATGACAGATACGCAGTATTTT. The chain links TRBV6-5 to TRBJ2-3; D may be TRBD1 (5 bases). The CDR3 has 13 residues. With 6 bases removed from V and 3 bases from J, the gap between germline ends came to 10 bases. The germline gives CDR1 MNHEY, CDR2 SVGAGI.

In the case of this clonotype: Given the absence of the conserved phenylalanine or tryptophan at the CDR3 end, a read error is likely. The DNA is left out, because the CDR3 cannot be placed on it with certainty; the CDR3 is given as TCRdb lists it. The chain couples TRBV7-6 to TRBJ2-6; no check of the table's D call, TRBD1, against the DNA was made. From germline, CDR1 is SGHVS and CDR2 FNYEAQ. The CDR3 is 13 amino acids in total, end residues counted. This CDR3 is CASSPDRGQGGTS.